Below, 17 T cell receptor beta chains from the same sample are listed, as sequenced in a study of technical replicates of blood from a few donors. Here immunoSEQ multiplex PCR was the method, and the copy in TCRdb shows in-frame clones only, minus some. This sample has approximately 76,000 clones, with 65% to 90% found just once. Sequencing input: PBMCs. The receptors derive from a human donor in good health. Some clones in this sample may be carry-over from other donors' samples.

This chain joins TRBV30 and TRBJ2-7; no clear D. Germline CDR1 GTSNPN, CDR2 SVGIG (reference sequence). Trimming removed 0 bases at V and 6 bases at J, with 9 bases between. There are 12 residues in the CDR3. The CDR3 here is CAWSVLSIEQYF. DNA for the CDR3: TGTGCCTGGAGTGTACTGAGTATCGAGCAGTACTTC. The full variable domain, rest sourced from reference TRBV30 and TRBJ2-7, is SQTIHQWPATLVQPVGSPLSLECTVEGTSNPNLYWYRQAAGRGLQLLFYSVGIGQISSEVPQNLSASRPQDRQFILSSKKLLLSDSGFYLCAWSVLSIEQYFGPGTRLTVT.

There are many counts of this clone. The chain employs TRBV7-8 and TRBJ2-7; tentatively, D is TRBD2 (5 bases). Germline lookup yields CDR1 SGHVS and CDR2 FQNEAQ. V was clipped by 3 bases and J by 3 bases, with 15 bases between them. The CDR3 runs 15 residues. The chain's CDR3 is CASSFSDKRNYEQYF. The CDR3 region has the DNA TGTGCCAGCAGCTTCTCGGATAAGCGGAACTACGAGCAGTACTTC.

V and J are TRBV11-1 and TRBJ2-7; weak D call: TRBD2 (5 bases). The CDR3 extends over 13 amino acids. Trimming took 9 bases from V and 5 from J, leaving 17 bases between them. The V gene's germline CDR1 is SGHAT and CDR2 FQDESV (reference sequence). The CDR3 DNA reads TGTGCCAGTAGCACTTCGGGGTTCCACGAGCAGTACTTC. It specifies CASSTSGFHEQYF.

The CDR3 here is CASSDEGPSYEQYF. Here the CDR3 DNA reads TGTGCCAGCAGTGATGAGGGCCCCTCCTACGAGCAGTACTTC. This rearrangement joins TRBV6-1 to TRBJ2-7, with a weak D call TRBD2 (5 bases). This CDR3 has 14 amino acids. CDR1 and CDR2 from the germline V gene are MNHNS and SASEGT. V was cut by 3 bases and J by 0 bases, with 9 bases left in between.

The V call is TRBV10-1, the J call TRBJ1-2, with 8 bases fitting TRBD1. Germline V gene data show CDR1 as WNHNN and CDR2 as SYGVQD (reference sequence). The V gene end was trimmed by 6 bases and the J gene end by 4 bases; junction bases not matched to a gene: 4. This CDR3 region has 13 residues. The CDR3 coding sequence is TGCGCCAGCAGGGGACAGGCCCCCTATGGCTACACCTTC. It specifies CASRGQAPYGYTF.

The chain has TRBV29-1 and TRBJ2-1; 13 positions agree with TRBD2. Trimming took 6 bases from V and 7 from J; bases not matched to a gene: 9. CDR1 is SQVTM, CDR2 ANQGSEA, per germline. The CDR3 loop spans 15 amino acids. In DNA form, the CDR3 reads TGCAGCGTCCGAGGGACTAGCGGGAACTGGAATGAGCAGTTCTTC. Translating gives CSVRGTSGNWNEQFF.

This clone was seen a few times. The chain links TRBV14 to TRBJ1-2; D might be TRBD1 (5 bases). The CDR3 has 18 amino acids. The germline V and J ends were trimmed by 4 bases and 5 bases, with 26 bases remaining between them. Germline V gene sequence: CDR1 SGHDN, CDR2 FVKESK. The CDR3 coding sequence is TGTGCCAGCAGCCCCCTCTTCACCCGTCGGGGGATTGGTTATGGCTACACCTTC. This sequence encodes CASSPLFTRRGIGYGYTF.

The rearrangement links TRBV6-5 to TRBJ2-1; 7 bases are shared with TRBD2. CDR3 length equals 14 residues. Germline V gives CDR1 MNHEY, CDR2 SVGAGI. V dropped 8 bases and J dropped 2; count of bases not matched to a gene: 6. CDR3 nucleotide sequence: TGTGCCAGCTCCCGCGGGGGACCCTACAATGAGCAGTTCTTC. As protein: CASSRGGPYNEQFF.

The chain has TRBV5-6 and TRBJ2-3; 7 bases agree with TRBD2. V was pared by 3 bases and J by 10 bases, with 8 bases of the junction left unmatched. The CDR3 length is 13 residues. Germline lookup yields CDR1 SGHDT and CDR2 YYEEEE. The CDR3 region is CASSSYGLEAQYF. CDR3 DNA: TGTGCCAGCAGCTCATACGGACTAGAGGCGCAGTATTTT.

This chain connects TRBV29-1 to TRBJ2-7, with TRBD2 matching 11 bases. The CDR3 has 14 residues. CDR1 and CDR2 from the germline V gene are SQVTM and ANQGSEA. Trimming cost V 4 bases and J 3 bases; bases outside gene matches: 5. The CDR3 region is CSVGASGGIYEQYF. The CDR3, as DNA: TGCAGCGTTGGGGCTAGCGGGGGGATCTACGAGCAGTACTTC.

J is TRBJ2-7 and V is TRBV4-3, with 7 bases fitting TRBD2. The germline CDR1 and CDR2 sequences are LGHNA and YSLEER. The CDR3 runs 15 residues. Trimming cost V 0 bases and J 2 bases; bases outside gene matches: 4. The CDR3 is CASSQDFLAAYEQYF. The CDR3 DNA sequence: TGCGCCAGCAGCCAAGATTTTCTAGCGGCCTACGAGCAGTACTTC.

The chain combines TRBV11-2 with TRBJ2-7; unclear D gene. This CDR3 contains 12 residues. Germline loops: CDR1 SGHAT, CDR2 FQNNGV. V gave up 1 base and J gave up 5 bases, with 6 bases separating them. CDR3 region: CASSLVGNEQYF. DNA for the CDR3: TGTGCCAGCAGCTTAGTTGGCAACGAGCAGTACTTC.

The rearrangement links TRBV2 to TRBJ2-2, with D uncertain. V lost 8 bases and J lost 1, with 5 bases in between. The CDR3 has 12 amino acids. Germline V gene lookup returns CDR1 SNHLY and CDR2 FYNNEI. CDR3 sequence reads: CASVWNTGELFF. DNA for the CDR3: TGTGCCAGCGTCTGGAACACCGGGGAGCTGTTTTTT.

This clone has only one observation. The gene calls are TRBV12-5 and TRBJ2-3; D possibly corresponds to TRBD2 (6 bases). CDR1 is LGHNT and CDR2 is FRNRAP in the germline V gene. This CDR3 has 17 amino acids. Trimming removed 2 bases at V and 5 bases at J, with 20 bases between. The CDR3 DNA sequence: TGTGCTAGTGGTTTGCAAACGGGTAGCGCCGGGGGAGATACGCAGTATTTT. Translated: CASGLQTGSAGGDTQYF.

This clone has only a few counts. The V call is TRBV7-9, the J call TRBJ1-1; maybe TRBD1 (5 bases). Germline CDR1 and CDR2: SEHNR and FQNEAQ (reference sequence). The CDR3 totals 14 residues. Trimming pared 3 bases from V and 2 bases from J, leaving 10 bases between. In DNA form, the CDR3 reads TGTGCCAGCAGCTTGATAACAGGTAACACTGAAGCTTTCTTT. It translates to CASSLITGNTEAFF.

The sample holds one count of this clone. CDR3: CASSSGTGENEQFF. CDR3 sequence (DNA): TGTGCCAGCAGCTCCGGGACAGGGGAGAATGAGCAGTTCTTC. This chain links TRBV7-6 with TRBJ2-1; 10 bases agree with TRBD1. Germline V CDR1 and CDR2: SGHVS, FNYEAQ. This CDR3 region has 14 residues. Trimming took 4 bases from V and 7 from J; bases not matched to a gene: 4.

The chain couples TRBV2 to TRBJ2-1; possibly TRBD1 for D (6 bases). Germline V gives CDR1 SNHLY, CDR2 FYNNEI. Trimming cost V 7 bases and J 6 bases, with 7 bases left between them. This CDR3 has 11 amino acids. CDR3 nucleotides: TGTGCCAGCAACAGGGCCAATGAGCAGTTCTTC. It yields the protein CASNRANEQFF.